This T cell receptor (beta chain) emerged from a study of cytomegalovirus exposure and HLA in healthy donors. Findings and limits, study-wide: The classifier, whose performance was assessed in both the original and validation cohorts, reportedly diagnosed cytomegalovirus status with high specificity and sensitivity.

The PCR employed 60 Vbeta primers together with 13 Jbeta primers. Clones were sequenced by immunoSEQ multiplex PCR, and TCRdb holds only the in-frame ones, with some missing. The sample holds around 200,000 clones, roughly 82% seen once. Germline loops: CDR1 SGDLS, CDR2 YYNGEE. V shed 0 bases, J shed 5 bases, and the junction held 6 bases outside the gene matches. The CDR3 is made up of 15 amino acids. Regarding this clone: The antigen remains unidentified.

This receptor was identified in a girl aged 2 to 9 in good health and CMV-seropositive. The source material was PBMCs. This chain joins TRBV9 and TRBJ2-5; 8 bases line up with TRBD2. The CDR3 loop reads CASSVDSGRSETQYF. The CDR3 DNA reads TGTGCCAGCAGCGTAGACAGCGGGAGATCTGAGACCCAGTACTTC.